The text below deals with one TCR beta chain. Clones were sequenced by immunoSEQ multiplex PCR, and TCRdb holds only the in-frame ones, with some missing. The top ten hold about 4.3% of the sample, which has fewer than 500,000 clones, approximately 90% seen once. Per germline, CDR1 MGHRA and CDR2 YSYEKL. V was pared by 0 bases and J by 4 bases, with 5 bases of the junction left unmatched. This CDR3 has 16 amino acids. The data stem from a study of blood T cell repertoires in COVID-19. The rearrangement uses TRBV4-1 and TRBJ2-1; 8 positions agree with TRBD1. The sequence was obtained from a woman in her twenties or thirties with acute or convalescent COVID-19. The sample comprised peripheral blood. This CDR3 is CASSQDRGQAYNEQFF. DNA for the CDR3: TGCGCCAGCAGCCAAGATAGGGGACAGGCATACAATGAGCAGTTCTTC.